The next 27 T cell receptor beta chains were all read from a single sample in a study of T cells in Graves' hyperthyroidism and ophthalmopathy. Template material for amplifying TCR beta CDR3 regions consisted of RNA transcripts. Initially, a first-round RT-PCR of the TCR CDR3 employed the HTBI primer set. TCRdb independently ran MiXCR on the multiplex PCR reads; one entry per CDR3 protein. The sample comprises roughly 510,000 distinct CDR3 sequences, 40% to 50% of which are singletons, and about 40% rests with the top ten. Sequenced input: peripheral blood or thyroid tissue (not recorded which). Receptor source: an adult woman with Graves' disease, either hyperthyroidism or ophthalmopathy (not recorded which).

The chain combines TRBV2 with TRBJ2-3; 7 positions match TRBD2. The CDR3 has 15 amino acids. The V segment lost 4 bases and the J segment 2 bases; nucleotides outside the gene matches: 6. Germline loops: CDR1 SNHLY, CDR2 FYNNEI. DNA for the CDR3: TGTGCCAGCAGTGGTGCGGGAGCCGCCACAGATACGCAGTATTTT. Protein sequence: CASSGAGAATDTQYF.

Many counts were recorded for this clonotype. The chain employs TRBV6-5 and TRBJ1-1; D gene ambiguous. Trimming removed 6 bases at V and 2 bases at J, with 13 bases between. From germline, CDR1 is MNHEY and CDR2 SVGAGI. This CDR3 spans 14 amino acids. CDR3 sequence reads: CASSSGRINTEAFF. The CDR3 bases are TGTGCCAGCAGCTCCGGACGGATAAACACTGAAGCTTTCTTT.

This rearrangement joins TRBV10-3 to TRBJ1-4; D remains ambiguous. V lost 10 bases and J 5 bases, leaving 17 bases between the germline ends. CDR3 length equals 14 residues. Germline V lookup: CDR1 ENHRY, CDR2 SYGVKD. CDR3: CATGRVSSNEKLFF. The CDR3 bases are TGTGCCACCGGACGTGTCTCATCCAATGAAAAACTGTTTTTT.

The rearrangement joins TRBV19 to TRBJ1-2; D is unresolved. The CDR3 is made up of 14 amino acids. V shed 9 bases and J shed 4 bases, with 18 bases lying between them. CDR1 is LNHDA, CDR2 SQIVND, per germline (reference sequence). The CDR3 here is CAREGKRLAYGYTF. CDR3 in DNA: TGTGCCAGAGAAGGGAAACGACTAGCCTATGGCTACACCTTC.

In nucleotides, the CDR3 is TGTGCCAGCAGCACGACGGTGAGGGAGCAGTACTTC. Its protein is CASSTTVREQYF. The rearrangement uses TRBV6-6 and TRBJ2-7; no definite D call. Germline V gives CDR1 MNHNY, CDR2 SVGAGI (reference sequence). Between the trimmed V and J ends, which lost 6 bases and 7 bases, there was a span of 13 bases. The CDR3 has 12 amino acids.

This chain joins TRBV9 and TRBJ1-4, with D uncertain. The CDR3 has 13 amino acids. The germline CDR1 and CDR2 sequences are SGDLS and YYNGEE. The ends were cut back, 2 bases at V and 8 bases at J, with 10 bases in the middle. The CDR3 loop is CASSVGLREKLFF. CDR3 DNA sequence: TGTGCCAGCAGCGTTGGACTTCGGGAAAAACTGTTTTTT.

This clonotype was observed at least ten times. The V gene is TRBV7-3, the J gene TRBJ2-2; D might be TRBD1 or TRBD2, each matching 5 bases. The germline gives CDR1 SGHTA, CDR2 FQGTGA. The V end was cut by 7 bases, the J end by 5 bases, with 17 bases between. This CDR3 has 15 amino acids. Here the CDR3 reads CASTWGPDKTGELFF. CDR3 bases: TGTGCCAGCACCTGGGGACCAGATAAAACCGGGGAGCTGTTTTTT.

The chain links TRBV29-1 to TRBJ1-4, with D perhaps TRBD1 (6 bases). Trimming shortened V by 4 bases and J by 6 bases, and 12 bases separated the two germline ends. The V gene's germline CDR1 is SQVTM and CDR2 ANQGSEA. The CDR3 consists of 13 residues. In nucleotides, the CDR3 is TGCAGCGTTGCACAGGGTAGGGATGAAAAACTGTTTTTT. Residues: CSVAQGRDEKLFF.

The chain uses TRBV25-1 and TRBJ1-6; TRBD1 agrees at 9 bases. Germline V CDR1 and CDR2: MGHDK, SYGVNS. CDR3 length equals 13 residues. Trimming at V came to 7 bases and at J to 8 bases, leaving 3 bases not matched to a gene. The CDR3 sequence: CASTGQGHSPLHF. The CDR3 nucleotides read TGTGCCAGCACGGGACAGGGCCATTCACCCCTCCACTTT.

This clonotype was found many times. The rearrangement links TRBV20-1 to TRBJ2-5, with 7 bases lining up with TRBD1. With V trimmed by 3 bases and J by 0 bases, 4 bases remained unmatched. Germline V lookup: CDR1 DFQATT, CDR2 SNEGSKA (reference sequence). The CDR3 has 14 amino acids. The CDR3 here is CSASKGQNQETQYF. CDR3 in DNA: TGCAGTGCTAGTAAGGGACAGAACCAAGAGACCCAGTACTTC.

This chain links TRBV25-1 with TRBJ1-6, with a weak D call TRBD1 (5 bases). From germline, CDR1 is MGHDK and CDR2 SYGVNS. The germline V and J ends were trimmed by 3 bases and 8 bases, with 17 bases remaining between them. CDR3 length equals 16 residues. CDR3 loop: CASSDSAGGPDSPLHF. The CDR3 nucleotides are TGTGCCAGCAGTGATTCCGCCGGGGGTCCAGATTCACCCCTCCACTTT.

This clonotype has ten or more counts. The V call is TRBV6-2 or TRBV6-3, the J call TRBJ1-1; D is uncertain. Germline assignment: CDR1 MNHEY and CDR2 SVGEGT. V was cut by 2 bases and J by 1 base, with 8 bases left in between. There are 14 residues in the CDR3. The CDR3 region is CASSYDRRNTEAFF. The CDR3, as DNA: TGTGCCAGCAGTTACGATCGACGGAACACTGAAGCTTTCTTT.

The chain links TRBV9 to TRBJ1-5; possibly TRBD1 for D (6 bases). CDR3 length: 15 residues. CDR1 and CDR2 (germline): SGDLS, YYNGEE. The V end was cut by 3 bases, the J end by 0 bases, with 10 bases between. CDR3 nucleotide sequence: TGTGCCAGCAGCGGGGACACAGATAGCAATCAGCCCCAGCATTTT. Amino acids: CASSGDTDSNQPQHF.

The chain couples TRBV15 to TRBJ1-2; D may be TRBD1 (5 bases). Germline V lookup: CDR1 LNHNV, CDR2 YYDKDF (reference sequence). V lost 0 bases and J lost 6, with 11 bases in between. CDR3 length equals 14 residues. CDR3 coding DNA: TGTGCCACCAGCAGAGATCCAGGGTTTCATGGCTACACCTTC. Its translation is CATSRDPGFHGYTF.

This clonotype was seen at least ten times. The J gene is TRBJ2-5, the V gene TRBV5-1; TRBD2 agrees at 11 bases. CDR1 is SGHRS, CDR2 YFSETQ, per germline. V was clipped by 0 bases and J by 4 bases; unmatched bases: 5. The CDR3 length is 16 residues. CDR3 protein: CASSLGLAGPIETQYF. In DNA, the CDR3 is TGCGCCAGCAGCTTGGGACTAGCGGGACCCATAGAGACCCAGTACTTC.

This clonotype was counted ten times or more. The chain combines TRBV7-3 with TRBJ1-6; D possibly corresponds to TRBD1 (5 bases). CDR3 size: 14 residues. Looked up from germline, CDR1 is SGHTA and CDR2 is FQGTGA. Trimming shortened V by 5 bases and J by 8 bases, and 13 bases separated the two germline ends. The CDR3 DNA is TGTGCCAGCAGCCCGCGGGGCGGCTATTCACCCCTCCACTTT. It specifies CASSPRGGYSPLHF.

This clonotype occurred many times. This chain joins TRBV4-3 and TRBJ1-4; maybe TRBD1 (5 bases). Trimming removed 4 bases at V and 15 bases at J, with 21 bases between. Germline CDR1 and CDR2: LGHNA and YSLEER. The CDR3 extends over 14 amino acids. The CDR3 protein is CASSPQGGRRQLFF. The CDR3 nucleotides are TGCGCCAGCAGCCCCCAGGGTGGCAGGCGTCAATTGTTTTTT.

CDR3 DNA: TGTGCCAGCAGCTTCGTGGACAGGGGAGAGACCCAGTACTTC. Protein product: CASSFVDRGETQYF. The chain has TRBV7-2 and TRBJ2-5; TRBD1 agrees at 9 bases. The V gene end was trimmed by 3 bases and the J gene end by 4 bases; junction bases not matched to a gene: 3. Germline loops: CDR1 SGHTA, CDR2 FQGNSA. The CDR3 sequence is 14 residues long.

CDR3 sequence (DNA): TGCGCCAGCAGATTCGGACAGAACACTGAAGCTTTCTTT. This codes for CASRFGQNTEAFF. This chain uses TRBV5-1 with TRBJ1-1, with D perhaps matching TRBD1 (5 bases). V lost 5 bases and J lost 1, with 9 bases in between. The germline CDR1 and CDR2 sequences are SGHRS and YFSETQ. CDR3 length: 13 amino acids.

The V gene is TRBV25-1, the J gene TRBJ1-1; 7 nucleotides align to TRBD1. This CDR3 has 14 residues. CDR1 is MGHDK, CDR2 SYGVNS, per germline. Losses at the gene ends were 7 bases for V and 4 bases for J; bases not matched to a gene: 9. This chain's CDR3 is CASKRQGEGTEAFF. The CDR3 nucleotides read TGTGCCAGCAAAAGACAGGGTGAGGGCACTGAAGCTTTCTTT.

The CDR3 DNA reads TGTGCCAGCAGTTTAGGAGGGTCTTCAAGGAATTCACCCCTCCACTTT. It is translated as CASSLGGSSRNSPLHF. This rearrangement joins TRBV27 to TRBJ1-6, with no clear D. CDR1 and CDR2 (germline): MNHEY, SMNVEV (reference sequence). The CDR3 runs 16 residues. Between the trimmed V and J ends, which lost 2 bases and 7 bases, there was a span of 15 bases.

The CDR3 sequence is CASSVEGAEGLRETQYF. The CDR3 DNA is TGTGCCAGCAGCGTAGAGGGGGCGGAGGGACTACGGGAGACCCAGTACTTC. The chain recombines TRBV9 with TRBJ2-5, with D perhaps given as TRBD1 or TRBD2 (7 bases each). Trimming removed 0 bases from V and 5 bases from J, with 20 bases in between. From germline, CDR1 is SGDLS and CDR2 YYNGEE. CDR3 length: 17 amino acids.

The chain is built from TRBV11-2 and TRBJ2-2; 9 bases align to TRBD2. Germline V lookup: CDR1 SGHAT, CDR2 FQNNGV. This CDR3 comprises 16 residues. Losses at the gene ends were 8 bases for V and 2 bases for J; bases not matched to a gene: 9. CDR3 amino acids: CASPLEGTSNTGELFF. In nucleotides, the CDR3 is TGTGCCAGCCCCTTAGAAGGGACTAGCAACACCGGGGAGCTGTTTTTT.

The chain is built from TRBV15 and TRBJ2-5, with TRBD2 matching 8 bases. V was pared by 5 bases and J by 4 bases, with 3 bases of the junction left unmatched. CDR3 length equals 13 residues. Looked up from germline, CDR1 is LNHNV and CDR2 is YYDKDF (reference sequence). For the CDR3, the DNA is TGTGCCACCAGCCCTCGGGGGGGAGAGACCCAGTACTTC. Its translation is CATSPRGGETQYF.

This clonotype was detected ten times or more. CDR3 sequence: CASSLFFREPSYEQYF. As DNA, the CDR3 is TGTGCCAGCAGCTTATTTTTTCGGGAACCATCCTACGAGCAGTACTTC. The V and J genes are TRBV7-9 and TRBJ2-7; perhaps TRBD2 as D (5 bases). Per the germline V gene, CDR1 is SEHNR and CDR2 is FQNEAQ (reference sequence). Trimming left V 2 bases short and J 1 base short, with 15 bases between. CDR3 size: 16 residues.

This sequence joins TRBV20-1 and TRBJ2-5; D call uncertain. The CDR3 is 11 residues long. V was cut by 4 bases and J by 5 bases, with 8 bases left in between. Germline CDR1 reads DFQATT; CDR2 reads SNEGSKA (reference sequence). CDR3 protein: CSAIWVETQYF. DNA of the CDR3: TGCAGTGCTATATGGGTTGAGACCCAGTACTTC.

This clonotype was seen repeatedly, ten times or more. The rearrangement links TRBV29-1 to TRBJ2-5; D is ambiguous. The germline V gene has CDR1 SQVTM and CDR2 ANQGSEA. Trimming pared 4 bases from V and 7 bases from J, leaving 10 bases between. The CDR3 runs 11 residues. CDR3 coding DNA: TGCAGCGTTGTTCGAACAAGGACCCAGTACTTC. Translated, it gives CSVVRTRTQYF. Supplemented by reference TRBV29-1 and TRBJ2-5, the full variable domain reads SAVISQKPSRDICQRGTSLTIQCQVDSQVTMMFWYRQQPGQSLTLIATANQGSEATYESGFVIDKFPISRPNLTFSTLTVSNMSPEDSSIYLCSVVRTRTQYFGPGTRLLVL.